This passage covers 6 T cell receptor beta chains from one sample sequenced in a study of shared T cell receptors in the human thymus. Profiled with immunoSEQ multiplex PCR; TCRdb holds only in-frame clones, not every one. The sample includes hundreds of thousands of clones, approximately 95% of them seen just once. Specimen: thymocytes. The receptors were gathered from a human donor.

This clone was seen only once. The J gene is TRBJ2-1, the V gene TRBV7-9, with 10 bases that match TRBD2. Germline-derived CDR1 and CDR2 are SEHNR and FQNEAQ (reference sequence). The V and J ends lost 5 bases and 4 bases, in that order; junction bases with no gene match: 11. The CDR3 length is 17 residues. DNA of the CDR3: TGTGCCAGCAGCCCAAACGGACTAGCGGTTAGATACAATGAGCAGTTCTTC. It encodes CASSPNGLAVRYNEQFF.

The chain recombines TRBV19 with TRBJ2-7; 9 positions agree with TRBD1. Unmatched junction bases numbered 10, after V lost 1 base and J lost 3 bases. The CDR3 has 17 residues. Germline CDR1 LNHDA, CDR2 SQIVND (reference sequence). The chain's CDR3 is CASSIGSTGQGFYEQYF. The CDR3 DNA reads as TGTGCCAGTAGTATAGGTTCAACGGGACAGGGATTCTACGAGCAGTACTTC.

A note on this clone: An end of the junction differs from the germline gene, which may be a read error. The chain employs TRBV28 and TRBJ2-1; D is unresolved. The CDR3 is made up of 15 amino acids. Per the germline V gene, CDR1 is MDHEN and CDR2 is SYDVKM. CDR3 nucleotides: TGTGCCAGCAGTTCTCTGGAACTACCCTACGATGAGCAGTTCTTC. This codes for CASSSLELPYDEQFF.

The V call is TRBV3-2, the J call TRBJ2-3. TRBV3-2 is a listed pseudogene. The CDR3 contains 9 residues. Written as DNA, the CDR3 is TGTGCCAGCAACGATACGCAGTATTTT. Translating it yields CASNDTQYF.

The V gene is TRBV7-2, the J gene TRBJ2-1; D call uncertain. Germline V gene lookup returns CDR1 SGHTA and CDR2 FQGNSA. This CDR3 region has 16 residues. V was shortened by 5 bases and J by 1 base, with 15 bases between the two germline ends. The CDR3 sequence: CASSPILPGSYNEQFF. CDR3 sequence (DNA): TGTGCCAGCAGCCCTATACTCCCCGGTTCCTACAATGAGCAGTTCTTC.

The V call is TRBV27, the J call TRBJ1-1; 11 nucleotides agree with TRBD1. Trimming removed 6 bases from V and 7 bases from J; junction bases left unmatched: 4. Germline-derived CDR1 and CDR2 are MNHEY and SMNVEV (reference sequence). The CDR3 sequence is 13 residues long. CDR3 nucleotide sequence: TGTGCCAGCAGAGGACAGGGGGCGGTTGAAGCTTTCTTT. As protein: CASRGQGAVEAFF.